This TCR beta chain appears in the sequencing data of a study of blood T cell repertoires in COVID-19. Generated by immunoSEQ multiplex PCR, the TCRdb table keeps only in-frame clones and is missing some. The sample includes about 50,000 clones, around 84% of them seen just once. By proportion, this clone is medium-sized. This TCR derives from a woman of 80 years or more with COVID-19, enrolled during active disease. Input material: peripheral blood.

CDR3 loop: CASSHVTANTEAFF. CDR3 DNA: TGCGCCAGCAGCCACGTCACAGCGAACACTGAAGCTTTCTTT. The chain couples TRBV4-1 to TRBJ1-1, with unresolved D. Germline V gives CDR1 MGHRA, CDR2 YSYEKL. V lost 3 bases to trimming and J lost 1 base, with 9 bases between them. The CDR3 covers 14 residues.